This T cell receptor (beta chain) was retrieved from a study of CD8 T cells in Susac syndrome. Overall study: When blood was collected, patients with Susac syndrome were therapy-naive, were taking corticosteroids, or were receiving intravenous immunoglobulin alone.

cDNA came from roughly 0.47 to 1 ug RNA primed by random hexamers. TCRdb re-analysed the immunoSEQ multiplex PCR reads in MiXCR, keeping a single row per CDR3 protein. The table records roughly 140,000 distinct CDR3 sequences, roughly 95% of them present only once. CDR3 length: 16 residues. Germline V gene sequence: CDR1 SGHRS, CDR2 YFSETQ. V gave up 3 bases and J gave up 5 bases, with 19 bases separating them. This sequence was found in a human donor with Susac syndrome. The sample comprised CD4+ T cells from PBMCs. The chain carries TRBV5-1 and TRBJ2-3; D might be TRBD2 (7 bases). CDR3 protein: CASSSGGGVWRDTQYF. The CDR3 region has the DNA TGCGCCAGCAGCTCGGGCGGGGGCGTCTGGAGAGATACGCAGTATTTT. Looking up the rest from reference TRBV5-1 and TRBJ2-3 gives the full variable domain: KAGVTQTPRYLIKTRGQQVTLSCSPISGHRSVSWYQQTPGQGLQFLFEYFSETQRNKGNFPGRFSGRQFSNSRSEMNVSTLELGDSALYLCASSSGGGVWRDTQYFGPGTRLTVL.